The T cell receptor (beta chain) described here comes from a study of CD8 T cells in ankylosing spondylitis. This clonotype was detected many times. Its target is not known. Using its own MiXCR run on the 5' RACE reads, TCRdb lists one record per CDR3 protein. The repertoire holds over 600,000 distinct CDR3 sequences, with 19% as singletons. J lost 1 base, V lost 1 base, and 3 bases had no gene match. The germline V gene encodes CDR1 SQVTM and CDR2 ANQGSEA. CDR3 length: 15 residues. Findings and limits, study-wide: Apparently characteristic of ankylosing spondylitis blood was a TCR beta motif (about 8 highly homologous variants).

This rearrangement joins TRBV29-1 to TRBJ2-3, with 9 bases lining up with TRBD2. The material sequenced was blood, either unsorted or a sorted T cell fraction (not recorded which). The sequence derives from a male donor with ankylosing spondylitis. The CDR3 sequence: CSVEGGGGGTDTQYF. In DNA form, the CDR3 reads TGCAGCGTTGAAGGAGGCGGGGGGGGCACAGATACGCAGTATTTT.